A single sample is the source of the 30 T cell receptor beta chains below, sequenced in a study of T-cell reconstitution after alpha-beta-depleted transplantation in children. A TCRbeta library incorporating unique molecular identifiers was prepared. TCRdb redid the calling of the PCR reads with MiXCR, one entry per CDR3 protein. The repertoire holds 150,000 to 250,000 distinct CDR3 sequences, approximately 15% seen once, with over 10% in the top ten. The source material was PBMCs from the stem cell graft donor, sampled from the stem cell graft. These receptor sequences come from a human donor who donated a stem cell graft to a child with acute lymphoblastic leukemia.

This clonotype was seen repeatedly, ten times or more. The rearrangement joins TRBV5-6 to TRBJ2-3, with a weak D call TRBD2 (6 bases). Trimming stripped 2 bases from V and 2 bases from J, with 12 bases between. This CDR3 has 15 amino acids. Germline lookup yields CDR1 SGHDT and CDR2 YYEEEE. Here the CDR3 DNA reads TGTGCCAGCAGCTTCCAACTAGCTTCCACAGATACGCAGTATTTT. It encodes CASSFQLASTDTQYF.

This clonotype was observed at least ten times. J is TRBJ1-5 and V is TRBV6-1; D uncertain. Trimming pared 3 bases from V and 1 base from J, leaving 4 bases between. Germline V gives CDR1 MNHNS, CDR2 SASEGT. The CDR3 length is 13 residues. CDR3 protein: CASSDRSNQPQHF. CDR3 bases: TGTGCCAGCAGTGACAGGAGCAATCAGCCCCAGCATTTT.

This clonotype was seen more than once but under ten times. The chain links TRBV12-3 or TRBV12-4 to TRBJ2-3, with 9 bases fitting TRBD2. The junction had 3 bases not matched to a gene; V was cut back by 2 bases and J by 3 bases. The CDR3 totals 15 residues. The CDR3 DNA follows: TGTGCCAGCAGTTTACCCGGACTAGCGACAGATACGCAGTATTTT. The encoded protein is CASSLPGLATDTQYF.

In this sample, this clonotype turned up once. The gene calls are TRBV11-2 and TRBJ2-5; 9 bases map to TRBD1. The CDR3 contains 16 residues. Germline CDR1 SGHAT, CDR2 FQNNGV. V lost 4 bases to trimming and J lost 0 bases; unmatched junction nucleotides: 6. The CDR3 region is CASSSLQGADQETQYF. The CDR3 nucleotides are TGTGCCAGCAGCTCACTACAGGGGGCGGACCAAGAGACCCAGTACTTC.

This clonotype was seen at least ten times. The chain is built from TRBV30 and TRBJ2-3; D is ambiguous. The ends were cut back, 2 bases at V and 2 bases at J, with 2 bases in the middle. CDR1 GTSNPN and CDR2 SVGIG come from the germline V gene (reference sequence). CDR3 length: 11 amino acids. Here the CDR3 DNA reads TGTGCCTGGAGTTCCACAGATACGCAGTATTTT. Protein product: CAWSSTDTQYF.

The table lists this clonotype with many counts. This rearrangement joins TRBV28 to TRBJ1-2; 9 bases match TRBD1. The V segment lost 5 bases and the J segment 7 bases; nucleotides outside the gene matches: 5. CDR1 and CDR2 from the germline V gene are MDHEN and SYDVKM. There are 13 residues in the CDR3. The CDR3 reads CASSRDREGGYTF. CDR3 coding DNA: TGTGCCAGCAGTAGGGACAGGGAAGGTGGCTACACCTTC.

The chain recombines TRBV6-6 with TRBJ2-1, with 8 bases aligning to TRBD1. The germline CDR1 and CDR2 sequences are MNHNY and SVGAGI (reference sequence). Germline trimming cut 3 bases from V and 8 bases from J; bases unmatched to any gene: 12. The CDR3 totals 16 residues. In nucleotides, the CDR3 is TGTGCCAGCAGTTATATTCTGGCAGGGGGCCTGGATGAGCAGTTCTTC. Translating it yields CASSYILAGGLDEQFF.

This rearrangement joins TRBV5-8 to TRBJ2-6; D gene uncertain. CDR1 SGHTS and CDR2 YDEGEE come from the germline V gene. CDR3 length equals 17 residues. V lost 3 bases and J 1 base, leaving 14 bases between the germline ends. The CDR3 region is CASSSFAVRSGANVLTF. The CDR3 nucleotides are TGTGCCAGCAGCTCATTCGCGGTGCGGTCTGGGGCCAACGTCCTGACTTTC.

Remarks on this clonotype: A much larger clone differs by one base, so this may be a read error. J is TRBJ1-1 and V is TRBV5-1; D gene ambiguous. This CDR3 region has 13 residues. Germline V lookup: CDR1 SGHRS, CDR2 YFSETQ. The germline V and J ends were trimmed by 2 bases and 4 bases, with 9 bases remaining between them. The CDR3 coding sequence is TGCGCCAGCAGCTTACAAAGGTCCACTGAAGCTTTCTTT. Amino acids: CASSLQRSTEAFF.

There are many counts of this clonotype. The chain employs TRBV29-1 and TRBJ1-1, with D hard to call. CDR1 and CDR2 (germline): SQVTM, ANQGSEA. The CDR3 consists of 11 residues. Between the trimmed V and J ends, which lost 4 bases and 5 bases, there was a span of 8 bases. The CDR3 region is CSVVGGTEAFF. The CDR3, as DNA: TGCAGCGTTGTGGGAGGGACTGAAGCTTTCTTT.

This clonotype has ten or more counts. The V gene is TRBV20-1, the J gene TRBJ2-7; 8 bases are shared with TRBD1. Germline values: CDR1 DFQATT, CDR2 SNEGSKA (reference sequence). With 1 base clipped from V and 3 bases from J, the junction kept 2 bases outside the gene matches. The CDR3 length is 13 residues. CDR3 in amino acids: CSARVGTGYEQYF. In nucleotides, the CDR3 is TGCAGTGCTAGAGTTGGGACAGGCTACGAGCAGTACTTC.

This clonotype was detected a few times. This chain uses TRBV20-1 with TRBJ1-5; D ambiguous. The V gene's germline CDR1 is DFQATT and CDR2 SNEGSKA (reference sequence). The CDR3 is 14 amino acids. Trimming pared 5 bases from V and 2 bases from J, leaving 13 bases between. CDR3 bases: TGCAGTGCTTGCACCTCCGGGGGCAATCAGCCCCAGCATTTT. Translation gives CSACTSGGNQPQHF.

This clonotype was picked up many times. CDR3 amino acids: CSVKRGTGSTDTQYF. CDR3 bases: TGCAGCGTGAAGCGGGGGACAGGGAGCACAGATACGCAGTATTTT. The genes are TRBV29-1 and TRBJ2-3, with D possibly matching TRBD1 (9 bases). V was cut by 6 bases and J by 0 bases, with 16 bases left in between. CDR1 and CDR2 (germline): SQVTM, ANQGSEA. This CDR3 contains 15 residues.

This clonotype was seen a single time. The J gene is TRBJ1-3, the V gene TRBV5-6; D gene unclear. The CDR3 sequence is 15 residues long. Deletions cut 3 bases from V and 0 bases from J, with 10 bases between. Germline V lookup: CDR1 SGHDT, CDR2 YYEEEE. CDR3: CASSSVRVSGNTIYF. The CDR3 DNA sequence: TGTGCCAGCAGCTCGGTACGCGTCTCTGGAAACACCATATATTTT.

This chain connects TRBV20-1 to TRBJ2-7, with D possibly being TRBD1 (6 bases). This CDR3 is 15 amino acids long. Germline V lookup: CDR1 DFQATT, CDR2 SNEGSKA (reference sequence). The V gene lost 0 bases and the J gene lost 2 bases, with 14 bases spanning the gap. The CDR3 bases are TGCAGTGCTAGAGAACTCGGGGACAAGACCTACGAGCAGTACTTC. Protein product: CSARELGDKTYEQYF.

This clonotype was recorded a few times. Mismatch with germline at one junction end may stem from a read error. The rearrangement joins TRBV7-9 to TRBJ2-7; D unclear. The length of the CDR3 is 11 residues. Germline V CDR1 and CDR2: SEHNR, FQNEAQ (reference sequence). Written as DNA, the CDR3 is TGTGCCAGCAGTCCCTCCGACGAGCAGTACTTC. Translated, it gives CASSPSDEQYF.

This clonotype showed up just a few times. This chain joins TRBV5-1 and TRBJ2-5, with TRBD2 matching 8 bases. V lost 4 bases to trimming and J lost 7 bases; unmatched junction nucleotides: 3. The CDR3 spans 12 residues. CDR1 and CDR2 (germline): SGHRS, YFSETQ. In DNA form, the CDR3 reads TGCGCCAGCAGCGGCAGCGGGGGGACCCAGTACTTC. Protein product: CASSGSGGTQYF.

This clonotype has at least ten counts. V is TRBV4-2 and J is TRBJ2-3, with TRBD2 matching 7 bases. Germline assignment: CDR1 LGHNA and CDR2 YNFKEQ. The CDR3 spans 14 residues. V gave up 4 bases and J gave up 6 bases; unmatched junction bases: 7. CDR3 in DNA: TGTGCCAGCAGCCCCAAGGGTAGCGGGGATACGCAGTATTTT. Its translation: CASSPKGSGDTQYF.

The chain is built from TRBV7-9 and TRBJ1-5; 7 bases are shared with TRBD1. Germline V gene sequence: CDR1 SEHNR, CDR2 FQNEAQ (reference sequence). CDR3 length: 15 residues. The V segment lost 5 bases and the J segment 2 bases; nucleotides outside the gene matches: 6. CDR3 sequence (DNA): TGTGCCAGCAGCGGAGACAGGGAACGCAATCAGCCCCAGCATTTT. Translation: CASSGDRERNQPQHF.

As regards this clonotype: A junction end diverges from the germline sequence, so it may reflect a read error. The chain uses TRBV3-1 and TRBJ1-4, with 9 bases lining up with TRBD1. CDR3 length: 16 amino acids. Germline lookup yields CDR1 LGHDT and CDR2 YNNKEL (reference sequence). The CDR3 loop is CASSRRGTGLNQKLFF. The CDR3 coding sequence is TGTGCCAGCAGCCGTCGGGGGACAGGGCTTAATCAAAAACTGTTTTTT.

This clonotype was recorded at least ten times. This sequence joins TRBV20-1 and TRBJ2-7, with 8 positions matching TRBD2. The V gene end was trimmed by 7 bases and the J gene end by 3 bases; junction bases not matched to a gene: 2. CDR3 length equals 11 residues. Germline CDR1 and CDR2: DFQATT and SNEGSKA (reference sequence). The CDR3 DNA sequence: TGCAGTGGGGGGACTAGCTACGAGCAGTACTTC. Protein: CSGGTSYEQYF.

The chain links TRBV20-1 to TRBJ2-7; TRBD1 agrees at 9 bases. The CDR3 has 14 residues. V shed 2 bases, J shed 7 bases, and the junction held 9 bases outside the gene matches. Germline V gene sequence: CDR1 DFQATT, CDR2 SNEGSKA (reference sequence). CDR3 coding DNA: TGCAGTGCTAGACCCGACAGGGGGACTCCGGAGCAGTACTTC. Protein product: CSARPDRGTPEQYF.

This clonotype has at least ten counts. This sequence joins TRBV7-9 and TRBJ2-7; D is undetermined. Germline CDR1 reads SEHNR; CDR2 reads FQNEAQ (reference sequence). This CDR3 spans 13 amino acids. V was trimmed by 3 bases and J by 0 bases, leaving 6 bases between them. The CDR3: CASSFVNSYEQYF. The CDR3 DNA sequence: TGTGCCAGCAGCTTTGTCAACTCCTACGAGCAGTACTTC.

This clonotype has only a few counts. The rearrangement links TRBV6-1 to TRBJ2-3, with D possibly being TRBD2 (5 bases). The CDR3 runs to 18 residues. Germline values: CDR1 MNHNS, CDR2 SASEGT. Trimming left V 6 bases short and J 5 bases short, with 27 bases between. The CDR3 DNA reads as TGTGCCAGCAGCCATGACATCGACTACTCCCTCAAGGGAGATACGCAGTATTTT. The encoded protein is CASSHDIDYSLKGDTQYF.

This clonotype was counted a few times. The V call is TRBV7-9, the J call TRBJ2-7, with D possibly called TRBD1 or TRBD2 (5 bases each). V was shortened by 6 bases and J by 0 bases, with 12 bases between the two germline ends. Germline values: CDR1 SEHNR, CDR2 FQNEAQ (reference sequence). This CDR3 is 14 amino acids long. This chain's CDR3 is CASSPRDHSYEQYF. The CDR3 DNA is TGTGCCAGCAGTCCCCGGGACCACTCCTACGAGCAGTACTTC.

This clonotype was recorded many times. V gene TRBV5-8 combines with J gene TRBJ2-3; D not certain. V was cut by 0 bases and J by 2 bases, with 16 bases left in between. CDR1 is SGHTS, CDR2 YDEGEE, per germline. This CDR3 has 17 amino acids. The CDR3 reads CASSLATTAEPTDTQYF. In DNA, the CDR3 is TGTGCCAGCAGCTTGGCCACAACTGCAGAGCCCACAGATACGCAGTATTTT.

Many counts were recorded for this clonotype. The gene calls are TRBV6-6 and TRBJ2-7; the D gene could be TRBD1 or TRBD2 (6 bases each). CDR1 MNHNY and CDR2 SVGAGI come from the germline V gene (reference sequence). The CDR3 runs 13 residues. Trimming stripped 5 bases from V and 4 bases from J, with 12 bases between. The CDR3 region has the DNA TGTGCCAGCAGTCGACAGGCGGGGTACGAGCAGTACTTC. Translating gives CASSRQAGYEQYF.

This clonotype has ten or more counts. The chain is built from TRBV6-1 and TRBJ2-2, with D perhaps given as TRBD1 or TRBD2 (5 bases each). The CDR3 runs to 16 residues. Trimming pared 1 base from V and 6 bases from J, leaving 15 bases between. Germline V gene sequence: CDR1 MNHNS, CDR2 SASEGT. CDR3 DNA: TGTGCCAGCAGTGAAGAGGCGGGCAGGGCGGCCGGGGAGCTGTTTTTT. Translating gives CASSEEAGRAAGELFF.

This clonotype was detected a few times. The J gene is TRBJ1-2, the V gene TRBV10-3; 7 nucleotides align to TRBD1. The J segment lost 1 base and the V segment lost 10 bases, leaving 9 bases of the junction unmatched. CDR1 is ENHRY and CDR2 is SYGVKD in the germline V gene. This CDR3 comprises 14 residues. CDR3 in amino acids: CATNEGANNYGYTF. The CDR3, as DNA: TGTGCCACAAACGAGGGGGCGAATAACTATGGCTACACCTTC.

A few counts support this clonotype. CDR3 region: CASELGPGNTEAFF. CDR3 coding DNA: TGCGCCAGCGAGTTAGGACCTGGGAACACTGAAGCTTTCTTT. The chain has TRBV5-1 and TRBJ1-1, with unresolved D. V was trimmed by 7 bases and J by 1 base, leaving 14 bases between them. The CDR3 totals 14 residues. The germline CDR1 and CDR2 sequences are SGHRS and YFSETQ.